Following are 28 T cell receptor beta chains from one sample sequenced in a study of beta chain features in type 1 diabetes. Study outcomes and limitations: TCRB CDR3s were moderately but significantly shorter in Type 1 diabetes patients in all four CD4+ subsets.

Expressed TCRB transcripts were sequenced after all isolated RNA was converted to cDNA. The method was immunoSEQ multiplex PCR; TCRdb's version includes in-frame clones alone and lacks a portion of them. This table holds under 300,000 clones, around 25% found once. No antigen has been identified for these receptors. Sample: naive CD4+ T cells from blood. The source is a woman younger than 45 with type 1 diabetes.

The table lists this clone with a few counts. The chain links TRBV25-1 to TRBJ2-7, with D perhaps TRBD1 (6 bases). V was cut by 1 base and J by 1 base, with 8 bases left in between. Germline V gives CDR1 MGHDK, CDR2 SYGVNS. The CDR3 is 14 amino acids. The CDR3 sequence is CASSEWDKSYEQYF. The DNA for the CDR3 is TGTGCCAGCAGTGAATGGGACAAGTCCTACGAGCAGTACTTC.

This clone was seen a few times. The V and J genes are TRBV10-3 and TRBJ1-1; D might be TRBD1 (5 bases). Trimming shortened V by 3 bases and J by 1 base, and 12 bases separated the two germline ends. The CDR3 covers 15 residues. Per the germline V gene, CDR1 is ENHRY and CDR2 is SYGVKD. In DNA, the CDR3 is TGTGCCATCAGTGAAGGGGAGGGTTCGAACACTGAAGCTTTCTTT. This codes for CAISEGEGSNTEAFF.

This clone has more than one count but fewer than ten. CDR3 sequence (DNA): TGCGCCAGCAGCTTACTAGCGGGGAGCACAGATACGCAGTATTTT. This codes for CASSLLAGSTDTQYF. The J gene is TRBJ2-3, the V gene TRBV4-1; 10 bases line up with TRBD2. CDR1 and CDR2 from the germline V gene are MGHRA and YSYEKL. J lost 0 bases, V lost 5 bases, and 2 bases had no gene match. The CDR3 consists of 15 residues.

V usage is TRBV6-5 and J usage is TRBJ1-1; D is perhaps TRBD1 (5 bases). In germline, CDR1 is MNHEY, CDR2 SVGAGI. V lost 0 bases, J lost 4 bases, and 15 bases lay in between. The CDR3 extends over 16 amino acids. The chain's CDR3 is CASSYSTGTPSTEAFF. CDR3 in DNA: TGTGCCAGCAGTTACTCTACGGGGACTCCCTCCACTGAAGCTTTCTTT.

This clone was seen a handful of times. This sequence joins TRBV29-1 and TRBJ2-1, with TRBD2 matching 7 bases. This CDR3 region has 13 residues. Trimming cost V 2 bases and J 7 bases; bases outside gene matches: 5. The germline CDR1 and CDR2 sequences are SQVTM and ANQGSEA. CDR3 loop: CSVEREEGNEQFF. CDR3 nucleotide sequence: TGCAGCGTTGAACGGGAGGAAGGGAATGAGCAGTTCTTC.

The chain combines TRBV28 with TRBJ2-5; 8 bases are a match to TRBD2. The CDR3 is made up of 15 amino acids. Germline CDR1 is MDHEN and CDR2 is SYDVKM. V was clipped by 6 bases and J by 6 bases; unmatched bases: 12. The CDR3 reads CASSIPAGVEKTQYF. DNA of the CDR3: TGTGCCAGCAGCATACCAGCGGGAGTAGAAAAGACCCAGTACTTC.

The genes are TRBV6-1 and TRBJ1-2; D is possibly TRBD1 (6 bases). This CDR3 is built from 15 residues. Trimming took off 5 bases at V and 4 bases at J, with 17 bases between the two ends. CDR1 and CDR2 from the germline V gene are MNHNS and SASEGT. CDR3 in amino acids: CASSRSTGSIYGYTF. The CDR3 DNA sequence: TGTGCCAGCAGTCGGTCGACAGGTTCCATCTATGGCTACACCTTC.

The V call is TRBV7-9, the J call TRBJ1-5; D ambiguous. CDR3 length: 14 amino acids. CDR1 SEHNR and CDR2 FQNEAQ come from the germline V gene (reference sequence). The V and J ends lost 4 bases and 4 bases respectively, with 11 bases between them. Here the CDR3 DNA reads TGTGCCAGCAGCTCCCATACAAAAAATCAGCCCCAGCATTTT. It encodes CASSSHTKNQPQHF.

This clone was detected only a few times. This chain's CDR3 is CASSSKHWPGNEQFF. The CDR3 region has the DNA TGTGCCAGCAGCTCCAAACACTGGCCGGGCAATGAGCAGTTCTTC. The chain combines TRBV7-6 with TRBJ2-1; no clear D. CDR3 length: 15 amino acids. Germline CDR1 and CDR2: SGHVS and FNYEAQ. V was pared by 4 bases and J by 6 bases, with 16 bases between.

This clone occurred a few times. V is TRBV30 and J is TRBJ2-1; 12 nucleotides match TRBD2. Per germline, CDR1 GTSNPN and CDR2 SVGIG (reference sequence). The ends lost 3 bases at V and 7 bases at J; junction bases unmatched: 13. This CDR3 spans 17 amino acids. This chain's CDR3 is CAWSRRASGRALNEQFF. As DNA, the CDR3 is TGTGCCTGGAGCCGTCGGGCTAGCGGGAGGGCCTTAAATGAGCAGTTCTTC. Together with reference TRBV30 and TRBJ2-1, the CDR3 gives the full variable domain: SQTIHQWPATLVQPVGSPLSLECTVEGTSNPNLYWYRQAAGRGLQLLFYSVGIGQISSEVPQNLSASRPQDRQFILSSKKLLLSDSGFYLCAWSRRASGRALNEQFFGPGTRLTVL.

This clone was detected only a few times. At the DNA level, this CDR3 is encoded by other sequences in the same sample as well. The rearrangement uses TRBV6-5 and TRBJ1-1; possible D gene TRBD1, 6 bases. Trimming stripped 0 bases from V and 3 bases from J, with 8 bases between. From germline, CDR1 is MNHEY and CDR2 SVGAGI. This CDR3 contains 14 residues. CDR3 sequence (DNA): TGTGCCAGCAGTTACTCCTACAGGGACACTGAAGCTTTCTTT. This gives the protein CASSYSYRDTEAFF.

This chain joins TRBV19 and TRBJ2-7, with TRBD1 matching 10 bases. This CDR3 is built from 14 residues. Trimming cost V 5 bases and J 6 bases; bases outside gene matches: 7. Germline V gene lookup returns CDR1 LNHDA and CDR2 SQIVND (reference sequence). The CDR3 spells CASSPRDRGREQYF. CDR3 in DNA: TGTGCCAGTAGTCCCAGGGACAGGGGTCGCGAGCAGTACTTC.

The chain recombines TRBV18 with TRBJ2-5; 8 nucleotides line up with TRBD1. The germline V gene encodes CDR1 KGHSH and CDR2 LQKENI. The V segment lost 4 bases and the J segment 5 bases; nucleotides outside the gene matches: 9. The CDR3 covers 15 residues. The CDR3 sequence: CASSRSQGAMETQYF. The CDR3 DNA follows: TGTGCCAGCTCACGGAGTCAGGGGGCTATGGAGACCCAGTACTTC.

This clone has a handful of counts. The CDR3 loop reads CASSYRYGTEAFF. For the CDR3, the DNA is TGTGCCAGCAGTTACAGGTATGGAACTGAAGCTTTCTTT. The V and J genes are TRBV27 and TRBJ1-1, with D possibly TRBD1 on 5 matching bases. CDR1 is MNHEY and CDR2 is SMNVEV in the germline V gene (reference sequence). V was cut by 4 bases and J by 5 bases, with 11 bases left in between. The CDR3 length is 13 residues.

This clone was counted a few times. The chain employs TRBV7-9 and TRBJ2-7; D gene unclear. Germline V gene lookup returns CDR1 SEHNR and CDR2 FQNEAQ (reference sequence). The CDR3 sequence is 12 residues long. V lost 2 bases and J 9 bases, leaving 11 bases between the germline ends. The CDR3 nucleotides are TGTGCCAGCAGCTTAACCCCCACGGGGCAGTACTTC. Translation gives CASSLTPTGQYF.

The rearrangement uses TRBV7-3 and TRBJ2-6, with D uncertain. Trimming removed 2 bases at V and 0 bases at J, with 5 bases between. This CDR3 contains 15 residues. Germline V gene lookup returns CDR1 SGHTA and CDR2 FQGTGA. The CDR3 reads CASSLWASGANVLTF. In DNA, the CDR3 is TGTGCCAGCAGCTTATGGGCCTCTGGGGCCAACGTCCTGACTTTC. Full variable domain (missing parts from reference TRBV7-3 and TRBJ2-6): GAGVSQTPSNKVTEKGKYVELRCDPISGHTALYWYRQSLGQGPEFLIYFQGTGAADDSGLPNDRFFAVRPEGSVSTLKIQRTERGDSAVYLCASSLWASGANVLTFGAGSRLTVL.

The rearrangement joins TRBV7-9 to TRBJ2-1; D is perhaps TRBD1 (7 bases). Trimming cost V 3 bases and J 0 bases, with 18 bases left between them. The CDR3 runs 18 residues. Germline CDR1 SEHNR, CDR2 FQNEAQ (reference sequence). The CDR3: CASSFLEGAGTSYNEQFF. The CDR3, as DNA: TGTGCCAGCAGCTTCCTAGAGGGGGCGGGAACCTCCTACAATGAGCAGTTCTTC.

This clone was recorded once. The gene calls are TRBV29-1 and TRBJ1-1; D may be TRBD1 (6 bases). The CDR3 covers 13 residues. Germline CDR1 reads SQVTM; CDR2 reads ANQGSEA. Trimming took 5 bases from V and 4 from J, leaving 14 bases between them. The DNA of the CDR3 is TGCAGCGTTACACAGGGTCGGAGCACTGAAGCTTTCTTT. It encodes CSVTQGRSTEAFF.

The chain links TRBV9 to TRBJ2-5, with 7 nucleotides matching TRBD2. The length of the CDR3 is 14 residues. J gave up 4 bases and V 3 bases, and 6 bases lay outside the gene matches. Germline V CDR1 and CDR2: SGDLS, YYNGEE. The CDR3 region is CASSGQTSTETQYF. The DNA of the CDR3 is TGTGCCAGCAGCGGGCAGACTAGCACAGAGACCCAGTACTTC.

This clone was picked up a small number of times. This sequence joins TRBV2 and TRBJ1-1, with 7 bases identical to TRBD1. V dropped 5 bases and J dropped 1; count of bases not matched to a gene: 4. This CDR3 comprises 14 residues. Germline V CDR1 and CDR2: SNHLY, FYNNEI. CDR3 in amino acids: CASSLQGRNTEAFF. The DNA of the CDR3 is TGTGCCAGCAGTTTACAGGGGCGGAACACTGAAGCTTTCTTT. Drawing the rest from reference TRBV2 and TRBJ1-1, the complete variable domain is EPEVTQTPSHQVTQMGQEVILRCVPISNHLYFYWYRQILGQKVEFLVSFYNNEISEKSEIFDDQFSVERPDGSNFTLKIRSTKLEDSAMYFCASSLQGRNTEAFFGQGTRLTVV.

This chain joins TRBV7-2 and TRBJ2-5; D remains ambiguous. Germline assignment: CDR1 SGHTA and CDR2 FQGNSA. CDR3 length: 13 residues. The V end lost 5 bases, the J end lost 2 bases, and 9 bases lay between the germline ends. CDR3 nucleotides: TGTGCCAGCAGCGTGACCGGGCAAGAGACCCAGTACTTC. Translating gives CASSVTGQETQYF.

This clone was observed a few times. J is TRBJ2-1 and V is TRBV6-4; 9 bases align to TRBD2. CDR1 is MRHNA, CDR2 SNTAGT, per germline. Trimming at V came to 3 bases and at J to 6 bases, leaving 6 bases not matched to a gene. The CDR3 is 15 amino acids. The CDR3 sequence: CASSDGREGRNEQFF. CDR3 coding DNA: TGTGCCAGCAGTGATGGGCGGGAGGGCCGCAATGAGCAGTTCTTC.

Only a few counts were recorded for this clone. The rearrangement links TRBV5-1 to TRBJ2-3; 8 bases map to TRBD1. The trim removed 2 bases at V and 10 bases at J, leaving 9 bases unmatched. The CDR3 has 14 residues. CDR1 and CDR2 (germline): SGHRS, YFSETQ. CDR3 protein: CASSFGTGGNSQYF. CDR3 DNA sequence: TGCGCCAGCAGCTTCGGGACAGGAGGTAATTCGCAGTATTTT.

This clone was picked up a small number of times. The V gene is TRBV7-8, the J gene TRBJ2-1, with 7 bases identical to TRBD1. Germline CDR1 reads SGHVS; CDR2 reads FQNEAQ. There are 13 residues in the CDR3. The junction had 7 bases not matched to a gene; V was cut back by 4 bases and J by 10 bases. The CDR3 DNA reads TGTGCCAGCAGCTACCTGCAGGGGGAGGAGCAGTTCTTC. Protein: CASSYLQGEEQFF. Using reference TRBV7-8 and TRBJ2-1 for the parts outside the CDR3, the full variable domain is GAGVSQSPRYKVAKRGQDVALRCDPISGHVSLFWYQQALGQGPEFLTYFQNEAQLDKSGLPSDRFFAERPEGSVSTLKIQRTQQEDSAVYLCASSYLQGEEQFFGPGTRLTVL.

The chain employs TRBV9 and TRBJ2-1, with a tentative D call TRBD2 (6 bases). The germline V gene encodes CDR1 SGDLS and CDR2 YYNGEE. V lost 0 bases and J 4 bases, leaving 14 bases between the germline ends. CDR3 length: 16 residues. The CDR3 spells CASSVDSTSRYNEQFF. In DNA, the CDR3 is TGTGCCAGCAGCGTAGATTCTACTAGCAGGTACAATGAGCAGTTCTTC.

The V and J genes are TRBV7-2 and TRBJ2-2; D not certain. CDR1 and CDR2 from the germline V gene are SGHTA and FQGNSA. The V and J ends lost 4 bases and 1 base respectively, with 4 bases between them. The CDR3 runs 13 residues. As DNA, the CDR3 is TGTGCCAGCAGCTCTAGGAACACCGGGGAGCTGTTTTTT. It is translated as CASSSRNTGELFF.

The chain joins TRBV19 to TRBJ2-7; 8 nucleotides line up with TRBD1. Trimming removed 10 bases from V and 6 bases from J; junction bases left unmatched: 8. The CDR3 covers 12 residues. The germline V gene has CDR1 LNHDA and CDR2 SQIVND (reference sequence). The DNA of the CDR3 is TGTGCCACCCGGACAGGGAGGACCGAGCAGTACTTC. It encodes CATRTGRTEQYF.

This clone was detected only a few times. This chain links TRBV25-1 with TRBJ1-2, with TRBD1 matching over 9 bases. Germline V CDR1 and CDR2: MGHDK, SYGVNS. This CDR3 contains 14 residues. J lost 8 bases, V lost 4 bases, and 8 bases had no gene match. The CDR3 here is CASSVTGTGRGYTF. The CDR3 coding sequence is TGTGCCAGCAGTGTAACCGGGACAGGGAGAGGCTACACCTTC.